This TCR beta chain is drawn from a study of liver allograft versus peripheral blood T cells. As for the study in general: Comparing T cell receptor repertoires in transplanted livers with those in recipients' peripheral blood was part of the design. Points from the study as a whole: Repertoires of T cell receptors that resided inside liver allografts reportedly differed from those in peripheral blood.

As concerns this clonotype: The target antigen is unknown.

The CDR3 sequence is 16 residues long. V was pared by 0 bases and J by 7 bases, with 17 bases between. Germline assignment: CDR1 SGDLS and CDR2 YYNGEE. TCRdb reanalysed the reads using MiXCR and keeps one entry per CDR3 protein. The table lists about 9,500 distinct CDR3 sequences, approximately 17% of them singletons. This chain uses TRBV9 with TRBJ2-1; a possible D gene is TRBD2 (7 bases). This clonotype was obtained from a human patient who had a liver transplant. Among the T cells, some may be from the graft donor. The CDR3, as DNA: TGTGCCAGCAGCGTAGCTGGGAGGGGGTGGGGGAATGAGCAGTTCTTC. Translated: CASSVAGRGWGNEQFF.